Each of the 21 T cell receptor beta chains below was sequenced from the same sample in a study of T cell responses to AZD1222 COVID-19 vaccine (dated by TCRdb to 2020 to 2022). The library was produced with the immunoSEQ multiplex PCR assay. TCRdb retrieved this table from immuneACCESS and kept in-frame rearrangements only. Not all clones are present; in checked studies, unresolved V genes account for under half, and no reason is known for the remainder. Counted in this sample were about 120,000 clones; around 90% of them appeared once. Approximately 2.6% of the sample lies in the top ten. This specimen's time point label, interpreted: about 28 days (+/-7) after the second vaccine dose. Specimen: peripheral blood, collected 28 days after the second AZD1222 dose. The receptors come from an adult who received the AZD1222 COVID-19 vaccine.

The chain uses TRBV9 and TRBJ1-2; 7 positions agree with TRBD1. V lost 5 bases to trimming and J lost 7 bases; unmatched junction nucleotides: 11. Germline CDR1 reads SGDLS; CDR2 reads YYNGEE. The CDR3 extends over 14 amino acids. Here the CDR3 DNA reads TGTGCCAGCAGAGGCGACAGGGATGGCTTTGGCTACACCTTC. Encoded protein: CASRGDRDGFGYTF. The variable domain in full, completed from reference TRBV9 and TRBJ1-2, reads DSGVTQTPKHLITATGQRVTLRCSPRSGDLSVYWYQQSLDQGLQFLIQYYNGEERAKGNILERFSAQQFPDLHSELNLSSLELGDSALYFCASRGDRDGFGYTFGSGTRLTVV.

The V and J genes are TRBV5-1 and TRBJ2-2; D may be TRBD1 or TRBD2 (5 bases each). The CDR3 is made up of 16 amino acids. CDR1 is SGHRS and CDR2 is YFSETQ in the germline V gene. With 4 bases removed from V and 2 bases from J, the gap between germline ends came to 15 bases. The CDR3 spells CASSPRRDGNTGELFF. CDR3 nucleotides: TGCGCCAGCAGCCCAAGACGGGACGGTAACACCGGGGAGCTGTTTTTT.

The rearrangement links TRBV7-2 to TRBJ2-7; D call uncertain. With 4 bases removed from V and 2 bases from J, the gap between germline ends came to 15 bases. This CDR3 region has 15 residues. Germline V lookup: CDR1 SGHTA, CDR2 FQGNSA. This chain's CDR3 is CASSSNTGLAYEQYF. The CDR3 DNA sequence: TGTGCCAGCAGCTCTAACACTGGGCTGGCCTACGAGCAGTACTTC.

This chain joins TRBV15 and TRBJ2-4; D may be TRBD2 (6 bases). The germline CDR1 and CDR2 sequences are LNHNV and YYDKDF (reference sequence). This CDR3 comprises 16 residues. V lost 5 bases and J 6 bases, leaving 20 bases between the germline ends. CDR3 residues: CATSPLSSGPGNIQYF. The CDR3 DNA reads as TGTGCCACCAGCCCATTGAGTAGCGGTCCGGGAAACATTCAGTACTTC.

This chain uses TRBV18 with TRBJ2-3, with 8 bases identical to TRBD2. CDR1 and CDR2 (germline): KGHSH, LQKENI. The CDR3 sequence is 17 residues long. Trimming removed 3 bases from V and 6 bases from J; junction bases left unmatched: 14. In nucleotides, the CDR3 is TGTGCCAGCTCACCGCGCTTGCGGGGGGAAGGTCAGGATACGCAGTATTTT. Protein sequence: CASSPRLRGEGQDTQYF.

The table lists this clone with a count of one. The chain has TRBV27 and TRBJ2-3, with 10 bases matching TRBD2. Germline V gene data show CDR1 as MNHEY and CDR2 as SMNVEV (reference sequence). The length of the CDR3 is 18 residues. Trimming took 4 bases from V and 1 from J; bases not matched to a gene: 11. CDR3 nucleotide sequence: TGTGCCAGCAGTTGGAGGAGACTAGCGGGCCCCGGCACAGATACGCAGTATTTT. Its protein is CASSWRRLAGPGTDTQYF.

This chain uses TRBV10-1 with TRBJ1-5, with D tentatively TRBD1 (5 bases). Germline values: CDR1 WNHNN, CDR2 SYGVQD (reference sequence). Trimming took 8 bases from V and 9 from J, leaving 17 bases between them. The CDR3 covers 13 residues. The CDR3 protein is CASGGAPCWPQHF. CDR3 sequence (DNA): TGCGCCAGCGGAGGGGCCCCATGTTGGCCCCAGCATTTT.

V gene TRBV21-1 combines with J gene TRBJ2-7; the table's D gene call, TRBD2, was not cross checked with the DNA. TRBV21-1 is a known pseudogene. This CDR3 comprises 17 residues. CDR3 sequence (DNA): TGTGCCAGCAGCAAAATGGTGCACGGGTTGGATTTCTACGAGCAGTACTTC. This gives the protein CASSKMVHGLDFYEQYF.

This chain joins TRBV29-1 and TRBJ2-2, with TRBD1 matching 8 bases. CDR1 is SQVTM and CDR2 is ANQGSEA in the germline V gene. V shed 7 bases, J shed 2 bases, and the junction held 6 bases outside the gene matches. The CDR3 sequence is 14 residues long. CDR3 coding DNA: TGCAGCGCCAGGGACAGGTTTAACACCGGGGAGCTGTTTTTT. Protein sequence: CSARDRFNTGELFF.

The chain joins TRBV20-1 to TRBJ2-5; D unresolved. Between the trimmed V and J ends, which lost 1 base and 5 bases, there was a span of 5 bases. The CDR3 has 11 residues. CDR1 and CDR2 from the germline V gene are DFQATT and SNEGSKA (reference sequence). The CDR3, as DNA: TGCAGTGCTAGAGCGTTCGAGACCCAGTACTTC. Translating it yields CSARAFETQYF.

The CDR3 reads CASSPGPTNEKLFF. DNA of the CDR3: TGTGCCAGCAGCCCAGGGCCAACTAATGAAAAACTGTTTTTT. The chain recombines TRBV11-2 with TRBJ1-4, with D perhaps TRBD1 (5 bases). CDR3 length: 14 amino acids. Per germline, CDR1 SGHAT and CDR2 FQNNGV. V lost 5 bases and J 0 bases, leaving 7 bases between the germline ends.

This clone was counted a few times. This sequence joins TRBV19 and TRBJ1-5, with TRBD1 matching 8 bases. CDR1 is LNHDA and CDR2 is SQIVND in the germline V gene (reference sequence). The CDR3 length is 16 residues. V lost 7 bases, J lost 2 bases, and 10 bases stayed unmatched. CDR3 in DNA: TGTGCCAGTACCGAACGGACAGGGATCGGCAATCAGCCCCAGCATTTT. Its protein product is CASTERTGIGNQPQHF.

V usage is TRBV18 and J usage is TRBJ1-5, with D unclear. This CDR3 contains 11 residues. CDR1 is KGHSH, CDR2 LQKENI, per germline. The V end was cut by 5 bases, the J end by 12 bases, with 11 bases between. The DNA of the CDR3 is TGTGCCAGCTCAGAACTAGAGGACCAGCATTTT. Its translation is CASSELEDQHF.

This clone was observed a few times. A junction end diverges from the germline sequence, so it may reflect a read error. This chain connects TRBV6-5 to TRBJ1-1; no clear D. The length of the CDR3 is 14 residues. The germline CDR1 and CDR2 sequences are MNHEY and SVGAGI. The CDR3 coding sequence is TGTGCCAGCAGTTACTCGAACCGTAACACAGAAGCTTTCTTT. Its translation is CASSYSNRNTEAFF.

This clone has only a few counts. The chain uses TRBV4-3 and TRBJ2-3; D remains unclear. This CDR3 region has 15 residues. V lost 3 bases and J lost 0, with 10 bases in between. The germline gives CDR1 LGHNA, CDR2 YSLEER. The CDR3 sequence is CASSHQVGSTDTQYF. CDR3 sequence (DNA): TGCGCCAGCAGCCACCAGGTGGGGAGCACAGATACGCAGTATTTT.

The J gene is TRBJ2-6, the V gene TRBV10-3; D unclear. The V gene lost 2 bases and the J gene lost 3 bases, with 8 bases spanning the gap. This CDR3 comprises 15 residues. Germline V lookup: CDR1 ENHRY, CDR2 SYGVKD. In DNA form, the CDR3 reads TGTGCCATCAGTGAGGTGGGCGGTGGGGCCAACGTCCTGACTTTC. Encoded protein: CAISEVGGGANVLTF.

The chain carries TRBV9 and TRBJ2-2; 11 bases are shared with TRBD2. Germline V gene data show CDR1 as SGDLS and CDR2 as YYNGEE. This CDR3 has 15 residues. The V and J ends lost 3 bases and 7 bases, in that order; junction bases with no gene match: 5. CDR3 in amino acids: CASSGTGLAGGELFF. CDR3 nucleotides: TGTGCCAGCAGCGGGACAGGACTAGCGGGCGGGGAGCTGTTTTTT.

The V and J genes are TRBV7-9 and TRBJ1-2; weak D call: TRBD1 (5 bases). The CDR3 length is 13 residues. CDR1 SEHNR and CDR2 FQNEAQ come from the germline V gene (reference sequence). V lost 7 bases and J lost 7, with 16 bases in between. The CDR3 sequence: CASIQGVGSGYTF. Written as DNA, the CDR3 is TGTGCCAGCATCCAGGGAGTTGGAAGTGGCTACACCTTC. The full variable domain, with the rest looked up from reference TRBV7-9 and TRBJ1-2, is DTGVSQNPRHKITKRGQNVTFRCDPISEHNRLYWYRQTLGQGPEFLTYFQNEAQLEKSRLLSDRFSAERPKGSFSTLEIQRTEQGDSAMYLCASIQGVGSGYTFGSGTRLTVV.

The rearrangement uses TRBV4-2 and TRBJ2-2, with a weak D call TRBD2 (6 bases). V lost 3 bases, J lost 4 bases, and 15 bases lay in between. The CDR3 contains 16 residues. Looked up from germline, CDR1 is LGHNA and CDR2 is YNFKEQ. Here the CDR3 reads CASSQKGGAGTGELFF. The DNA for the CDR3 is TGTGCCAGCAGCCAGAAGGGCGGGGCCGGCACCGGGGAGCTGTTTTTT.

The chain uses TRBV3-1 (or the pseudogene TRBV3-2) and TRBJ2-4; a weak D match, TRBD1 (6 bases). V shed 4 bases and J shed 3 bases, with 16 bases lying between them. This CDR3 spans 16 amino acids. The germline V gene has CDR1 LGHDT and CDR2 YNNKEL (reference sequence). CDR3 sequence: CASSLDRPWVKNIQYF. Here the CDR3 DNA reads TGTGCCAGCAGCCTGGACAGACCATGGGTCAAAAACATTCAGTACTTC.

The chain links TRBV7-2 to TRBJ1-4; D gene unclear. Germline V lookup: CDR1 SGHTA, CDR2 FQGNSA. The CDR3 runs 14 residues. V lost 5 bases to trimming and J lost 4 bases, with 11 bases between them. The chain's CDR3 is CASSPNPGNEKLFF. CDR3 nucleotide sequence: TGTGCCAGCAGCCCAAACCCGGGTAATGAAAAACTGTTTTTT.